This T cell receptor (beta chain) was sequenced during a study of neurological immune-mediated disorders. This clonotype came up many times. Germline CDR1 reads SGHRS; CDR2 reads YFSETQ. After removal of 4 bases from V and 0 bases from J, the junction contained 3 bases not matched to a gene. CDR3 length: 14 residues. Synthesis of cDNA was performed by 5'RACE using 10-nucleotide random UMIs. Via MiXCR, TCRdb re-called the 5' RACE reads, giving one row per CDR3 protein. Among about 16,000 distinct CDR3 sequences listed, about 20% were seen once. This TCR derives from a middle-aged man in good health. The rearrangement links TRBV5-1 to TRBJ2-7; 8 bases are shared with TRBD2. The specimen was PBMCs. This CDR3 reads CASSPGGFSYEQYF. CDR3 DNA sequence: TGCGCCAGCAGCCCGGGGGGGTTCTCCTACGAGCAGTACTTC.